A single sample is the source of the 24 T cell receptor beta chains below, sequenced in a study of post-analysis software for immune sequencing data. Whole-study findings and limits: Five or six TRBV segments (TRBV5-6, TRBV5-1 and TRBV20-1 among them) occurred more frequently in patients than in controls.

The antigens for these receptors are not known. Unique molecular identifiers had been added to the TCR beta cDNA libraries. Using its own MiXCR run on the PCR reads, TCRdb lists one record per CDR3 protein. The table lists 650,000 to 900,000 distinct CDR3 sequences, approximately 44% of them singletons. Source material: blood. These receptors all come from a girl under 18 with multiple sclerosis.

V gene TRBV5-1 combines with J gene TRBJ2-5, with D possibly matching TRBD2 (5 bases). CDR1 and CDR2 (germline): SGHRS, YFSETQ. Trimming shortened V by 2 bases and J by 2 bases, and 22 bases separated the two germline ends. The CDR3 has 18 residues. CDR3 protein: CASSLGGLILDLQETQYF. The CDR3 nucleotides read TGCGCCAGCAGCTTAGGAGGTCTAATACTAGACTTACAAGAGACCCAGTACTTC.

The V gene is TRBV9, the J gene TRBJ1-5; tentative D call: TRBD1 (5 bases). The CDR3 runs 15 residues. V lost 3 bases to trimming and J lost 0 bases, with 10 bases between them. The germline gives CDR1 SGDLS, CDR2 YYNGEE. The CDR3 nucleotides read TGTGCCAGCAGCGCGGGGGATTATAGCAATCAGCCCCAGCATTTT. As protein: CASSAGDYSNQPQHF.

This chain connects TRBV28 to TRBJ2-7; TRBD2 matches 13 bases. J was trimmed by 6 bases and V by 4 bases; bases with no gene match: 12. Germline V lookup: CDR1 MDHEN, CDR2 SYDVKM. The CDR3 spans 17 residues. The CDR3: CASSSRPGTSGMGEQYF. CDR3 bases: TGTGCCAGCAGTTCGCGGCCGGGGACTAGCGGGATGGGCGAGCAGTACTTC.

The CDR3 nucleotides are TGTGCCAGCAGCGTAGATGGGACACCTGAGTACGAGCAGTACTTC. Encoded protein: CASSVDGTPEYEQYF. The chain has TRBV9 and TRBJ2-7; D may be TRBD1 (6 bases). In germline, CDR1 is SGDLS, CDR2 YYNGEE. The CDR3 consists of 15 residues. V gave up 0 bases and J gave up 4 bases, with 14 bases separating them. Combining the CDR3 with reference TRBV9 and TRBJ2-7 gives the whole variable domain DSGVTQTPKHLITATGQRVTLRCSPRSGDLSVYWYQQSLDQGLQFLIQYYNGEERAKGNILERFSAQQFPDLHSELNLSSLELGDSALYFCASSVDGTPEYEQYFGPGTRLTVT.

The chain combines TRBV7-2 with TRBJ1-1, with D maybe TRBD1 (5 bases). This CDR3 comprises 13 residues. Deletions cut 3 bases from V and 6 bases from J, with 11 bases between. Germline V gene lookup returns CDR1 SGHTA and CDR2 FQGNSA. CDR3 loop: CASSLIQGAEAFF. The CDR3 region has the DNA TGTGCCAGCAGCTTGATCCAGGGTGCTGAAGCTTTCTTT.

This clonotype occurred a few times. The chain employs TRBV12-3 or TRBV12-4 and TRBJ2-5, with 7 positions matching TRBD2. V shed 5 bases and J 5 bases; nucleotides not matched to a gene: 5. This CDR3 is built from 13 residues. In nucleotides, the CDR3 is TGTGCCAGCAGTCGCGGGACTATTGAGACCCAGTACTTC. It is translated as CASSRGTIETQYF.

This chain joins TRBV27 and TRBJ2-3; 7 nucleotides match TRBD2. In germline, CDR1 is MNHEY, CDR2 SMNVEV (reference sequence). This CDR3 region has 17 residues. V gave up 4 bases and J gave up 6 bases; unmatched junction bases: 16. CDR3 sequence reads: CASSSSPSAGVPDTQYF. The CDR3 nucleotides are TGTGCCAGCAGTTCCTCTCCGTCGGCGGGAGTCCCCGATACGCAGTATTTT.

In this sample, this clonotype turned up a few times. This rearrangement joins TRBV20-1 to TRBJ2-7; 10 nucleotides line up with TRBD2. This CDR3 region has 18 residues. Germline values: CDR1 DFQATT, CDR2 SNEGSKA (reference sequence). The ends lost 4 bases at V and 6 bases at J; junction bases unmatched: 21. DNA of the CDR3: TGCAGTGCTACCGGGGGCCTAGCGGGAGCCGTCTTCGGTCGCGAGCAGTACTTC. This encodes CSATGGLAGAVFGREQYF.

The chain uses TRBV5-1 and TRBJ2-1, with a weak D call TRBD2 (6 bases). V lost 4 bases and J 7 bases, leaving 21 bases between the germline ends. In germline, CDR1 is SGHRS, CDR2 YFSETQ. The CDR3 spans 16 residues. The CDR3 nucleotides are TGCGCCAGCAGCCAATTGGGACTCCAAATAGGGAATGAGCAGTTCTTC. This encodes CASSQLGLQIGNEQFF.

This clonotype turned up a few times. The chain has TRBV6-2 or TRBV6-3 and TRBJ1-5; the D is unclear. V lost 4 bases to trimming and J lost 5 bases, with 12 bases between them. The germline gives CDR1 MNHEY, CDR2 SVGEGT. The CDR3 length is 14 residues. The CDR3 nucleotides are TGTGCCAGCAGTTCCGGACTCCCGGATCAGCCCCAGCATTTT. As protein: CASSSGLPDQPQHF.

The rearrangement links TRBV5-1 to TRBJ1-1; D gene unclear. The CDR3 has 14 residues. The V gene's germline CDR1 is SGHRS and CDR2 YFSETQ. V was trimmed by 4 bases and J by 10 bases, leaving 20 bases between them. The CDR3 nucleotides are TGCGCCAGCAGCGCCCGCGGGGTGGATAGGTTAGCTTTCTTT. Translating it yields CASSARGVDRLAFF.

The chain employs TRBV6-5 and TRBJ2-5; 7 bases agree with TRBD1. Germline values: CDR1 MNHEY, CDR2 SVGAGI. With 0 bases clipped from V and 5 bases from J, the junction kept 0 bases outside the gene matches. The CDR3 sequence is 13 residues long. The CDR3: CASSYSTGETQYF. The CDR3 DNA is TGTGCCAGCAGTTACTCGACAGGGGAGACCCAGTACTTC.

V is TRBV10-3 and J is TRBJ2-7, with D maybe TRBD2 (6 bases). The germline V gene has CDR1 ENHRY and CDR2 SYGVKD. This CDR3 has 14 amino acids. The ends were cut back, 6 bases at V and 0 bases at J, with 12 bases in the middle. In nucleotides, the CDR3 is TGTGCCATCAGGGTCGGAGGGGACTCCTACGAGCAGTACTTC. Encoded protein: CAIRVGGDSYEQYF.

The CDR3 loop is CSARDQRRYGYTF. DNA for the CDR3: TGCAGTGCTAGAGATCAGCGGCGGTATGGCTACACCTTC. This rearrangement joins TRBV20-1 to TRBJ1-2; D is uncertain. The CDR3 length is 13 residues. From germline, CDR1 is DFQATT and CDR2 SNEGSKA (reference sequence). The ends were cut back, 0 bases at V and 5 bases at J, with 10 bases in the middle.

This clonotype turned up a few times. The rearrangement uses TRBV29-1 and TRBJ2-7; possibly TRBD2 for D (5 bases). The CDR3 runs 13 residues. Germline CDR1 and CDR2: SQVTM and ANQGSEA. Deletions cut 4 bases from V and 7 bases from J, with 17 bases between. In nucleotides, the CDR3 is TGCAGCGTTGTTAGGCGGCGATCGGGGGAGCAGTACTTC. This gives the protein CSVVRRRSGEQYF.

This clonotype was observed a handful of times. This chain joins TRBV5-1 and TRBJ2-7; TRBD1 agrees at 7 bases. Germline V gene data show CDR1 as SGHRS and CDR2 as YFSETQ. V lost 4 bases, J lost 2 bases, and 6 bases stayed unmatched. The CDR3 runs to 14 residues. Here the CDR3 reads CASSPSTGTYEQYF. The CDR3 DNA reads TGCGCCAGCAGCCCCTCGACAGGGACCTACGAGCAGTACTTC.

This clonotype has just a few counts. This chain links TRBV4-2 with TRBJ2-1, with 9 bases fitting TRBD2. V lost 5 bases to trimming and J lost 10 bases; unmatched junction nucleotides: 12. Germline CDR1 is LGHNA and CDR2 is YNFKEQ. The CDR3 has 15 amino acids. The chain's CDR3 is CASSAGRGRASEQFF. The CDR3 coding sequence is TGTGCCAGCAGCGCCGGGCGCGGGAGGGCTTCCGAGCAGTTCTTC.

The J gene is TRBJ1-4, the V gene TRBV6-1, with 10 bases lining up with TRBD1. V trimming: 6 bases; J trimming: 2 bases; junction bases outside the gene matches: 12. This CDR3 region has 18 residues. CDR1 and CDR2 from the germline V gene are MNHNS and SASEGT. DNA of the CDR3: TGTGCCAGCAGCGCCACCCCCGGGACAGGGGTCACTAATGAAAAACTGTTTTTT. Translating gives CASSATPGTGVTNEKLFF.

V is TRBV2 and J is TRBJ2-3; TRBD2 agrees at 10 bases. Germline V gene data show CDR1 as SNHLY and CDR2 as FYNNEI. The trim removed 6 bases at V and 1 base at J, leaving 4 bases unmatched. The CDR3 covers 15 residues. The CDR3 DNA reads TGTGCCAGCAGATCTAGCGGGAGAGGCACAGATACGCAGTATTTT. Amino acids: CASRSSGRGTDTQYF.

This clonotype has only a few counts. CDR3 region: CASSFQGQGDTQYF. The CDR3, as DNA: TGTGCCAGCAGTTTCCAGGGGCAGGGAGATACGCAGTATTTT. The chain combines TRBV27 with TRBJ2-3; D may be TRBD1 (6 bases). This CDR3 spans 14 amino acids. The germline CDR1 and CDR2 sequences are MNHEY and SMNVEV (reference sequence). V lost 3 bases and J lost 5, with 12 bases in between.

The CDR3 nucleotides are TGCAGCGTTACCTTGGGCGGCCTAGTAATCGAGCAGTACTTC. Translating it yields CSVTLGGLVIEQYF. This rearrangement joins TRBV29-1 to TRBJ2-7; D remains unclear. This CDR3 is built from 14 residues. CDR1 SQVTM and CDR2 ANQGSEA come from the germline V gene. V lost 5 bases and J 6 bases, leaving 20 bases between the germline ends.

In this sample, this clonotype turned up a few times. The rearrangement uses TRBV29-1 and TRBJ1-2; D perhaps matches TRBD1 (6 bases). The CDR3 sequence is 14 residues long. Per the germline V gene, CDR1 is SQVTM and CDR2 is ANQGSEA. The V gene lost 0 bases and the J gene lost 4 bases, with 12 bases spanning the gap. The CDR3 nucleotides are TGCAGCGTTGAAGATCGGCGGGACACCTATGGCTACACCTTC. Protein product: CSVEDRRDTYGYTF.

This clonotype was seen just once. The chain links TRBV6-2 or TRBV6-3 to TRBJ1-5; no reliable D call. The CDR3 is 13 amino acids. The V and J ends lost 7 bases and 2 bases respectively, with 9 bases between them. Germline V gene lookup returns CDR1 MNHEY and CDR2 SVGEGT. CDR3 sequence (DNA): TGTGCCAGCAAATGGGATGGCAATCAGCCCCAGCATTTT. The encoded protein is CASKWDGNQPQHF.

The chain joins TRBV7-8 to TRBJ2-7; no reliable D call. Trimming removed 2 bases from V and 0 bases from J, with 8 bases in between. The CDR3 is made up of 14 amino acids. The germline V gene has CDR1 SGHVS and CDR2 FQNEAQ. CDR3 sequence reads: CASSLPYSSYEQYF. CDR3 DNA: TGTGCCAGCAGCTTACCGTACTCCTCCTACGAGCAGTACTTC.